Following are 24 T cell receptor beta chains from one sample sequenced in a study of CD8+ T cells in alopecia areata. Extracted RNA was reverse transcribed, and the resulting cDNA served as sequencing template. This table comes from immunoSEQ multiplex PCR, and its TCRdb copy is limited to in-frame clones, with some not included. The sample records 130,000 or so clones, roughly 50% being singletons. The sample comprised NKG2D-low CD8+ T cells sorted from blood. The receptors stem from a human donor with alopecia areata.

This clone appeared a few times. The chain is built from TRBV29-1 and TRBJ2-1; the match to TRBD2 covers 9 bases. The J segment lost 10 bases and the V segment lost 4 bases, leaving 8 bases of the junction unmatched. CDR1 and CDR2 (germline): SQVTM, ANQGSEA. The CDR3 has 13 residues. The CDR3 region is CSVGREGRVEQFF. CDR3 DNA: TGCAGCGTTGGGCGGGAGGGCAGGGTCGAGCAGTTCTTC.

The rearrangement links TRBV5-1 to TRBJ2-1; D gene ambiguous. This CDR3 is built from 15 residues. The germline V and J ends were trimmed by 0 bases and 0 bases, with 7 bases remaining between them. Germline CDR1 reads SGHRS; CDR2 reads YFSETQ. The CDR3 bases are TGCGCCAGCAGCTTGGGGGTGAGCTCCTACAATGAGCAGTTCTTC. Protein product: CASSLGVSSYNEQFF.

This clone showed up just a few times. This rearrangement joins TRBV7-2 to TRBJ2-1, with unresolved D. Germline lookup yields CDR1 SGHTA and CDR2 FQGNSA. The CDR3 consists of 11 residues. V lost 5 bases and J 8 bases, leaving 7 bases between the germline ends. The CDR3 here is CASSHADEQFF. In nucleotides, the CDR3 is TGTGCCAGCAGCCATGCCGATGAGCAGTTCTTC.

This clone has a handful of counts. The CDR3 DNA is TGTGCCAGCAGCCTGGGTCCACCGGCAACTAATGAAAAACTGTTTTTT. The encoded protein is CASSLGPPATNEKLFF. This chain uses TRBV13 with TRBJ1-4; D not certain. V lost 5 bases, J lost 0 bases, and 13 bases lay in between. The CDR3 extends over 16 amino acids. The germline V gene encodes CDR1 PRHDT and CDR2 FYEKMQ (reference sequence).

The table lists this clone with a few counts. This rearrangement joins TRBV7-9 to TRBJ2-1; D ambiguous. V lost 5 bases, J lost 2 bases, and 1 base lay in between. CDR1 and CDR2 from the germline V gene are SEHNR and FQNEAQ (reference sequence). The CDR3 extends over 11 amino acids. CDR3 sequence reads: CASSAYNEQFF. CDR3 nucleotides: TGTGCCAGCAGCGCCTACAATGAGCAGTTCTTC.

J is TRBJ2-2 and V is TRBV19; 8 bases match TRBD1. With V trimmed by 6 bases and J by 3 bases, 6 bases remained unmatched. CDR3 size: 15 residues. CDR1 LNHDA and CDR2 SQIVND come from the germline V gene (reference sequence). The CDR3, as DNA: TGTGCCAGTAGCCCCCCGACAGGGGACACCGGGGAGCTGTTTTTT. It encodes CASSPPTGDTGELFF.

A few counts support this clone. The CDR3 sequence: CASSWGQGEQYF. In nucleotides, the CDR3 is TGTGCCAGCAGCTGGGGACAGGGTGAGCAGTACTTC. The chain carries TRBV7-9 and TRBJ2-7; the match to TRBD1 covers 9 bases. Germline CDR1 SEHNR, CDR2 FQNEAQ (reference sequence). V was clipped by 4 bases and J by 7 bases; unmatched bases: 2. The CDR3 is 12 amino acids.

The rearrangement uses TRBV5-1 and TRBJ2-1; D remains ambiguous. This CDR3 has 15 residues. Trimming removed 0 bases at V and 4 bases at J, with 11 bases between. Per the germline V gene, CDR1 is SGHRS and CDR2 is YFSETQ. DNA for the CDR3: TGCGCCAGCAGCTTGGTACCGGATCCTTACAATGAGCAGTTCTTC. This sequence encodes CASSLVPDPYNEQFF.

V is TRBV29-1 and J is TRBJ2-7, with a possible D match to TRBD2 (6 bases). Between the trimmed V and J ends, which lost 3 bases and 0 bases, there was a span of 21 bases. The CDR3 loop spans 17 amino acids. Germline V gene sequence: CDR1 SQVTM, CDR2 ANQGSEA. CDR3 DNA sequence: TGCAGCGTTGATATCACCAGGAATAGCGGCCGCTCCTACGAGCAGTACTTC. It translates to CSVDITRNSGRSYEQYF.

This chain links TRBV29-1 with TRBJ1-2; D not resolved. Germline V lookup: CDR1 SQVTM, CDR2 ANQGSEA. The CDR3 sequence is 12 residues long. V was clipped by 4 bases and J by 8 bases, with 14 bases between them. CDR3 region: CSVVRTRYGYTF. The CDR3 DNA is TGCAGCGTTGTCCGTACAAGGTACGGCTACACCTTC.

With respect to this clone: The sample carries other DNA sequences with the same CDR3. The chain carries TRBV27 and TRBJ2-5; unclear D gene. The length of the CDR3 is 13 residues. The V end was cut by 3 bases, the J end by 1 base, with 6 bases between. The germline V gene encodes CDR1 MNHEY and CDR2 SMNVEV (reference sequence). CDR3 residues: CASSFGSQETQYF. Here the CDR3 DNA reads TGTGCCAGCAGTTTTGGTTCCCAAGAGACCCAGTACTTC.

The chain couples TRBV15 to TRBJ2-5; tentative D call: TRBD1 (9 bases). Trimming stripped 2 bases from V and 7 bases from J, with 17 bases between. This CDR3 is built from 15 residues. Germline V CDR1 and CDR2: LNHNV, YYDKDF (reference sequence). Written as DNA, the CDR3 is TGTGCCACCAGCAGACCGACAGGGGGACTAGGGACCCAGTACTTC. This translates into CATSRPTGGLGTQYF.

The table lists this clone with a count of one. V gene TRBV5-6 combines with J gene TRBJ1-5; D may be TRBD1 (5 bases). Trimming shortened V by 0 bases and J by 0 bases, and 7 bases separated the two germline ends. The CDR3 consists of 15 residues. Germline-derived CDR1 and CDR2 are SGHDT and YYEEEE. The CDR3 loop reads CASSLGTSSNQPQHF. CDR3 nucleotide sequence: TGTGCCAGCAGCTTGGGGACAAGTAGCAATCAGCCCCAGCATTTT.

The rearrangement joins TRBV7-8 to TRBJ2-7; D is possibly TRBD1 (6 bases). The CDR3 sequence is 15 residues long. The germline V gene has CDR1 SGHVS and CDR2 FQNEAQ. V lost 5 bases, J lost 5 bases, and 19 bases lay in between. CDR3 loop: CASSLAGGGLDEQYF. For the CDR3, the DNA is TGTGCCAGCAGCCTCGCCGGTGGGGGCCTAGACGAGCAGTACTTC.

The chain recombines TRBV29-1 with TRBJ2-5; D is tentatively TRBD1 or TRBD2 (5 bases each). Germline values: CDR1 SQVTM, CDR2 ANQGSEA. Trimming cost V 5 bases and J 4 bases, with 20 bases left between them. The CDR3 extends over 15 amino acids. The CDR3 sequence: CSVFSGGSRGETQYF. The CDR3 DNA sequence: TGCAGCGTTTTTTCGGGTGGGAGTAGGGGAGAGACCCAGTACTTC.

This clone occurred a few times. This chain connects TRBV30 to TRBJ2-1; D unresolved. CDR3 length: 11 residues. Trimming removed 0 bases at V and 9 bases at J, with 6 bases between. Germline assignment: CDR1 GTSNPN and CDR2 SVGIG (reference sequence). This chain's CDR3 is CAWSVRIEQFF. For the CDR3, the DNA is TGTGCCTGGAGTGTAAGGATTGAGCAGTTCTTC.

The rearrangement uses TRBV9 and TRBJ1-2; 7 bases align to TRBD1. The V segment lost 6 bases and the J segment 4 bases; nucleotides outside the gene matches: 12. The CDR3 has 15 amino acids. Germline V gene data show CDR1 as SGDLS and CDR2 as YYNGEE. This chain's CDR3 is CASNHPEQGRYGYTF. The CDR3 bases are TGTGCCAGCAACCACCCTGAACAGGGGCGCTATGGCTACACCTTC.

A few counts support this clone. V is TRBV5-1 and J is TRBJ2-2; D gene ambiguous. In germline, CDR1 is SGHRS, CDR2 YFSETQ. The germline V and J ends were trimmed by 0 bases and 3 bases, with 6 bases remaining between them. This CDR3 comprises 14 residues. The CDR3 is CASSLGGDTGELFF. The CDR3 DNA reads as TGCGCCAGCAGCTTGGGCGGAGACACCGGGGAGCTGTTTTTT.

This sequence joins TRBV9 and TRBJ2-5; D assignment may be TRBD1 or TRBD2 (5 bases each). Trimming removed 0 bases from V and 5 bases from J, with 14 bases in between. Germline values: CDR1 SGDLS, CDR2 YYNGEE. The CDR3 spans 15 residues. The CDR3 sequence is CASSVEGTRLETQYF. For the CDR3, the DNA is TGTGCCAGCAGCGTAGAAGGGACGAGGTTGGAGACCCAGTACTTC.

The rearrangement joins TRBV15 to TRBJ2-5; no reliable D call. Germline V gene sequence: CDR1 LNHNV, CDR2 YYDKDF (reference sequence). V dropped 1 base and J dropped 3 bases, with 18 bases sitting between them. The CDR3 runs 17 residues. This chain's CDR3 is CATSRVPPKSQKETQYF. CDR3 coding DNA: TGTGCCACCAGCAGAGTCCCCCCAAAGTCGCAGAAAGAGACCCAGTACTTC.

The chain uses TRBV9 and TRBJ2-1; TRBD2 is a possible D gene (5 bases). The CDR3 runs to 13 residues. The germline V and J ends were trimmed by 4 bases and 8 bases, with 13 bases remaining between them. In germline, CDR1 is SGDLS, CDR2 YYNGEE. CDR3 nucleotide sequence: TGTGCCAGCAGCCAAGGAGTCGGGGATGAGCAGTTCTTC. This translates into CASSQGVGDEQFF.

The chain combines TRBV30 with TRBJ1-5; tentative D call: TRBD1 (6 bases). Per the germline V gene, CDR1 is GTSNPN and CDR2 is SVGIG (reference sequence). There are 13 residues in the CDR3. V was trimmed by 2 bases and J by 5 bases, leaving 10 bases between them. As DNA, the CDR3 is TGTGCCTGGAGTCAGGGGTTTGATCAGCCCCAGCATTTT. Encoded protein: CAWSQGFDQPQHF. Drawing the rest from reference TRBV30 and TRBJ1-5, the complete variable domain is SQTIHQWPATLVQPVGSPLSLECTVEGTSNPNLYWYRQAAGRGLQLLFYSVGIGQISSEVPQNLSASRPQDRQFILSSKKLLLSDSGFYLCAWSQGFDQPQHFGDGTRLSIL.

CDR3 nucleotides: TGCGCCAGCAGCTTGGGGCAGGGATGGAGCTACGAGCAGTACTTC. Its translation: CASSLGQGWSYEQYF. The chain recombines TRBV5-1 with TRBJ2-7, with D perhaps TRBD1 (5 bases). Germline loops: CDR1 SGHRS, CDR2 YFSETQ. The CDR3 has 15 residues. Trimming pared 0 bases from V and 3 bases from J, leaving 13 bases between. Complete variable domain (other parts from reference TRBV5-1 and TRBJ2-7): KAGVTQTPRYLIKTRGQQVTLSCSPISGHRSVSWYQQTPGQGLQFLFEYFSETQRNKGNFPGRFSGRQFSNSRSEMNVSTLELGDSALYLCASSLGQGWSYEQYFGPGTRLTVT.

The sample holds a few counts of this clone. V gene TRBV14 combines with J gene TRBJ2-1; the D gene is possibly TRBD2 (6 bases). Trimming removed 1 base at V and 4 bases at J, with 20 bases between. This CDR3 has 18 residues. CDR1 SGHDN and CDR2 FVKESK come from the germline V gene. CDR3 amino acids: CASSQAFLGGRRYNEQFF. In nucleotides, the CDR3 is TGTGCCAGCAGCCAAGCCTTTTTGGGGGGACGGAGATACAATGAGCAGTTCTTC.